Below, 11 T cell receptor beta chains from the same sample are listed, as sequenced in a study of identical twins. TCRdb reprocessed the 5' RACE reads with MiXCR, giving one entry per CDR3 protein. The sample holds about 340,000 distinct CDR3 sequences, 9% to 15% seen once. These same records also appear under a second study, on yellow fever vaccine responses in identical twins.

The sample consisted of CD8+ T cells sorted from blood. The receptors stem from a woman between 18 and 29 years old in good health.

This clonotype has at least ten counts. The chain uses TRBV7-8 and TRBJ2-3; TRBD2 agrees at 9 bases. CDR3 length equals 18 residues. Germline V gene sequence: CDR1 SGHVS, CDR2 FQNEAQ. V lost 5 bases to trimming and J lost 3 bases; unmatched junction nucleotides: 15. DNA for the CDR3: TGTGCCAGCAGCCTCTCAGGGGGACTAGCAGTAAGGACAGATACGCAGTATTTT. This gives the protein CASSLSGGLAVRTDTQYF.

This chain links TRBV27 with TRBJ2-2; TRBD1 or TRBD2 may be the D gene (6 bases each). Trimming cost V 7 bases and J 2 bases, with 14 bases left between them. From germline, CDR1 is MNHEY and CDR2 SMNVEV (reference sequence). The CDR3 has 15 amino acids. CDR3 amino acids: CASMRRGQNTGELFF. CDR3 DNA: TGTGCCAGCATGAGGCGGGGACAAAACACCGGGGAGCTGTTTTTT.

This clonotype was counted only a few times. The gene calls are TRBV3-1 and TRBJ2-1, with 12 bases lining up with TRBD1. Trimming at V came to 4 bases and at J to 4 bases, leaving 8 bases not matched to a gene. Per germline, CDR1 LGHDT and CDR2 YNNKEL (reference sequence). This CDR3 is 17 amino acids long. CDR3 nucleotides: TGTGCCAGCAGCCCGTCGGGACAGGGGGCGAGGTACAATGAGCAGTTCTTC. Protein product: CASSPSGQGARYNEQFF.

This clonotype showed up many times. This chain links TRBV6-4 with TRBJ2-1; maybe TRBD1 (6 bases). Germline V lookup: CDR1 MRHNA, CDR2 SNTAGT. Trimming took 3 bases from V and 6 from J, leaving 15 bases between them. The CDR3 runs 15 residues. In DNA, the CDR3 is TGTGCCAGCAGTGATGAAGAAAGGGGGTTCAATGAGCAGTTCTTC. Translating it yields CASSDEERGFNEQFF.

This clonotype was detected a few times. The chain recombines TRBV3-1 with TRBJ2-2; 10 bases agree with TRBD1. The length of the CDR3 is 16 residues. CDR1 and CDR2 from the germline V gene are LGHDT and YNNKEL (reference sequence). Germline trimming cut 5 bases from V and 5 bases from J; bases unmatched to any gene: 8. CDR3 coding DNA: TGTGCCAGCAGCACGCTCCGGGACAGGGGTACCGGGGAGCTGTTTTTT. It translates to CASSTLRDRGTGELFF.

There are many counts of this clonotype. V is TRBV7-9 and J is TRBJ2-5, with TRBD1 identical over 8 bases. The ends lost 5 bases at V and 5 bases at J; junction bases unmatched: 10. The germline gives CDR1 SEHNR, CDR2 FQNEAQ (reference sequence). This CDR3 region has 15 residues. CDR3 coding DNA: TGTGCCAGCAGCCGCCCAGGGGGCGTGGGCGAGACCCAGTACTTC. This encodes CASSRPGGVGETQYF.

The chain is built from TRBV11-2 and TRBJ2-7; no clear D. CDR1 SGHAT and CDR2 FQNNGV come from the germline V gene. Deletions cut 3 bases from V and 3 bases from J, with 12 bases between. The length of the CDR3 is 14 residues. The CDR3 nucleotides are TGTGCCAGCAGCTTGGGTGGGAACCGCTACGAGCAGTACTTC. It encodes CASSLGGNRYEQYF.

The chain has TRBV9 and TRBJ2-7; 9 bases are a match to TRBD2. The ends lost 0 bases at V and 4 bases at J; junction bases unmatched: 5. The CDR3 totals 15 residues. Germline assignment: CDR1 SGDLS and CDR2 YYNGEE. In nucleotides, the CDR3 is TGTGCCAGCAGCGTAGAGGCGCGGGAGGGGTACGAGCAGTACTTC. Translation: CASSVEAREGYEQYF. The full variable domain, rest sourced from reference TRBV9 and TRBJ2-7, is DSGVTQTPKHLITATGQRVTLRCSPRSGDLSVYWYQQSLDQGLQFLIQYYNGEERAKGNILERFSAQQFPDLHSELNLSSLELGDSALYFCASSVEAREGYEQYFGPGTRLTVT.

This chain connects TRBV7-8 to TRBJ1-1; 9 bases align to TRBD1. CDR3 length: 18 residues. The V gene end was trimmed by 5 bases and the J gene end by 0 bases; junction bases not matched to a gene: 13. Per the germline V gene, CDR1 is SGHVS and CDR2 is FQNEAQ. CDR3 loop: CASSPNPGTGHMNTEAFF. CDR3 nucleotides: TGTGCCAGCAGCCCAAATCCCGGGACAGGGCATATGAACACTGAAGCTTTCTTT.

There are many counts of this clonotype. The V gene is TRBV28, the J gene TRBJ2-7; 7 nucleotides agree with TRBD1. This CDR3 has 14 amino acids. V lost 3 bases, J lost 4 bases, and 6 bases stayed unmatched. Germline V gene data show CDR1 as MDHEN and CDR2 as SYDVKM. CDR3 region: CASSFSGTAYEQYF. The CDR3 DNA is TGTGCCAGCAGTTTCTCCGGGACAGCATACGAGCAGTACTTC.

The chain combines TRBV11-2 with TRBJ2-3; 10 bases map to TRBD2. Germline V gene sequence: CDR1 SGHAT, CDR2 FQNNGV. J lost 2 bases, V lost 0 bases, and 5 bases had no gene match. There are 17 residues in the CDR3. DNA for the CDR3: TGTGCCAGCAGCTTAGATCCACTAGCGGGGTCCACAGATACGCAGTATTTT. Translation gives CASSLDPLAGSTDTQYF. Full variable domain (missing parts from reference TRBV11-2 and TRBJ2-3): EAGVAQSPRYKIIEKRQSVAFWCNPISGHATLYWYQQILGQGPKLLIQFQNNGVVDDSQLPKDRFSAERLKGVDSTLKIQPAKLEDSAVYLCASSLDPLAGSTDTQYFGPGTRLTVL.